These 3 T cell receptor beta chains were sequenced from one sample in a study of blood T cell repertoires in COVID-19. Measured with immunoSEQ multiplex PCR; TCRdb has only the in-frame clones, and not every one. This repertoire shows 80,000 to 100,000 clones, about 90% found once; its top ten account for about 1.8%. The sequencing sample was made of peripheral blood. The source of these receptors is a human donor with active COVID-19. The donor label of this sample is uncertain.

The V call is TRBV28, the J call TRBJ2-3, with 13 bases fitting TRBD2. The length of the CDR3 is 16 residues. Germline CDR1 reads MDHEN; CDR2 reads SYDVKM. V lost 8 bases to trimming and J lost 0 bases; unmatched junction nucleotides: 5. The CDR3: CASRTSGGGSTDTQYF. CDR3 coding DNA: TGTGCCAGCCGGACTAGCGGGGGAGGTAGCACAGATACGCAGTATTTT.

The chain recombines TRBV3-1 (or the pseudogene TRBV3-2) with TRBJ2-7; maybe TRBD2 (5 bases). Looked up from germline, CDR1 is LGHDT and CDR2 is YNNKEL (reference sequence). V shed 5 bases and J shed 6 bases, with 11 bases lying between them. The CDR3 runs 12 residues. CDR3 region: CASSAGVSEQYF. CDR3 nucleotides: TGTGCCAGCAGCGCCGGGGTGAGCGAGCAGTACTTC.

V gene TRBV4-1 combines with J gene TRBJ2-1, with a tentative D call TRBD2 (5 bases). Trimming cost V 2 bases and J 7 bases, with 6 bases left between them. This CDR3 has 12 amino acids. The germline V gene encodes CDR1 MGHRA and CDR2 YSYEKL. CDR3: CASSQPGNEQFF. The CDR3 region has the DNA TGCGCCAGCAGCCAACCGGGGAATGAGCAGTTCTTC.